A single sample gave rise to the 18 T cell receptor beta chains below, sequenced in a study of T cells after yellow fever vaccination. TCRdb processed the 5' RACE reads anew with MiXCR; each CDR3 protein has one entry. Of about 400,000 distinct CDR3 sequences listed, roughly 11% were seen once; the top ten hold more than 15%. This specimen consisted of PBMCs, obtained on the day of the first yellow fever vaccination. Every receptor here comes from a man aged 18-30 years who received the YFV17D yellow fever vaccine.

V is TRBV7-8 and J is TRBJ1-1; 7 bases are a match to TRBD1. The CDR3 totals 15 residues. Germline V gene data show CDR1 as SGHVS and CDR2 as FQNEAQ. With 6 bases clipped from V and 1 base from J, the junction kept 8 bases outside the gene matches. The CDR3 nucleotides read TGTGCCAGCAGGCCAGGGGGGGTAGGGAACACTGAAGCTTTCTTT. Translating gives CASRPGGVGNTEAFF. Full variable domain (rest looked up from reference TRBV7-8 and TRBJ1-1): GAGVSQSPRYKVAKRGQDVALRCDPISGHVSLFWYQQALGQGPEFLTYFQNEAQLDKSGLPSDRFFAERPEGSVSTLKIQRTQQEDSAVYLCASRPGGVGNTEAFFGQGTRLTVV.

This clonotype was counted a few times. CDR3 in amino acids: CASSPTGVSETQYF. The CDR3 bases are TGTGCCAGCAGTCCGACGGGGGTCTCCGAGACCCAGTACTTC. V is TRBV12-3 or TRBV12-4 and J is TRBJ2-5, with TRBD2 as a possible D gene (6 bases). Between the trimmed V and J ends, which lost 5 bases and 5 bases, there was a span of 15 bases. There are 14 residues in the CDR3.

This sequence joins TRBV15 and TRBJ2-3; 7 bases fit TRBD1. This CDR3 contains 16 residues. The trim removed 5 bases at V and 6 bases at J, leaving 14 bases unmatched. Germline CDR1 reads LNHNV; CDR2 reads YYDKDF (reference sequence). The CDR3: CATSPKRNRGKDTQYF. The CDR3 DNA reads TGTGCCACCAGCCCCAAAAGAAACAGGGGAAAGGATACGCAGTATTTT.

This clonotype was recorded a few times. This chain joins TRBV27 and TRBJ1-1; D not certain. Germline V gene data show CDR1 as MNHEY and CDR2 as SMNVEV (reference sequence). Trimming removed 10 bases at V and 4 bases at J, with 16 bases between. The CDR3 runs 13 residues. The chain's CDR3 is CATSPRDFTEAFF. In DNA, the CDR3 is TGTGCCACTTCTCCACGCGATTTCACTGAAGCTTTCTTT.

This clonotype was found a few times. The J gene is TRBJ1-2, the V gene TRBV4-1; weak D call: TRBD1 (5 bases). Trimming stripped 0 bases from V and 8 bases from J, with 13 bases between. The CDR3 consists of 14 residues. The germline gives CDR1 MGHRA, CDR2 YSYEKL. CDR3 sequence (DNA): TGCGCCAGCAGCCAAGACCAGAGGGGTGAGGGCTACACCTTC. As protein: CASSQDQRGEGYTF.

This clonotype has only a few counts. The CDR3: CSVESENINYGYTF. The CDR3, as DNA: TGCAGCGTTGAATCCGAGAATATTAACTATGGCTACACCTTC. The gene calls are TRBV29-1 and TRBJ1-2; unclear D gene. Trimming took off 2 bases at V and 1 base at J, with 11 bases between the two ends. The CDR3 is 14 residues long. Germline V CDR1 and CDR2: SQVTM, ANQGSEA. Filled out from reference TRBV29-1 and TRBJ1-2, the complete variable domain reads SAVISQKPSRDICQRGTSLTIQCQVDSQVTMMFWYRQQPGQSLTLIATANQGSEATYESGFVIDKFPISRPNLTFSTLTVSNMSPEDSSIYLCSVESENINYGYTFGSGTRLTVV.

This clonotype showed up just a few times. This chain joins TRBV7-2 and TRBJ2-3; no clear D. Germline V gene lookup returns CDR1 SGHTA and CDR2 FQGNSA. The V gene lost 0 bases and the J gene lost 5 bases, with 9 bases spanning the gap. The CDR3 runs to 14 residues. The chain's CDR3 is CASSLAAVQDTQYF. For the CDR3, the DNA is TGTGCCAGCAGCTTAGCGGCAGTTCAAGATACGCAGTATTTT.

A few counts support this clonotype. J is TRBJ2-1 and V is TRBV6-2 or TRBV6-3; no clear D. V was cut by 0 bases and J by 4 bases, with 13 bases left in between. Germline V CDR1 and CDR2: MNHEY, SVGEGT. This CDR3 comprises 16 residues. The CDR3 is CASSYSRGVRYNEQFF. In nucleotides, the CDR3 is TGTGCCAGCAGTTACTCGCGTGGGGTGAGGTACAATGAGCAGTTCTTC.

The rearrangement links TRBV7-3 to TRBJ2-5, with D unresolved. V was cut by 5 bases and J by 4 bases, with 23 bases left in between. Germline values: CDR1 SGHTA, CDR2 FQGTGA. The length of the CDR3 is 17 residues. The CDR3 nucleotides read TGTGCCAGCAGCCCCGACCGGTTGGGCAGGAGACGAGAGACCCAGTACTTC. Protein sequence: CASSPDRLGRRRETQYF.

V gene TRBV11-2 combines with J gene TRBJ2-7; 13 bases match TRBD2. Germline CDR1 SGHAT, CDR2 FQNNGV. Unmatched junction bases numbered 11, after V lost 0 bases and J lost 0 bases. The CDR3 runs 20 residues. CDR3 loop: CASSLDSWGTSGVNSYEQYV. The CDR3 DNA follows: TGTGCCAGCAGCTTAGATTCTTGGGGGACTAGCGGGGTAAACTCCTACGAGCAGTACGTC.

This clonotype was detected only a few times. The chain joins TRBV5-1 to TRBJ1-2; perhaps TRBD1 as D (5 bases). Trimming removed 5 bases at V and 6 bases at J, with 20 bases between. Germline CDR1 and CDR2: SGHRS and YFSETQ. The CDR3 runs 15 residues. CDR3 amino acids: CASRSSGTVNDGYTF. CDR3 sequence (DNA): TGCGCCAGCAGATCTTCTGGGACCGTGAATGATGGCTACACCTTC.

This clonotype was recorded a few times. The chain combines TRBV12-5 with TRBJ1-1, with a weak D call TRBD1 (5 bases). Germline assignment: CDR1 LGHNT and CDR2 FRNRAP. This CDR3 is 18 amino acids long. V was cut by 7 bases and J by 2 bases, with 26 bases left in between. The DNA of the CDR3 is TGTGCTAGTGCCCTGAGGAGGGGCTCGACGGGGGTTAACACTGAAGCTTTCTTT. It yields the protein CASALRRGSTGVNTEAFF.

The chain recombines TRBV27 with TRBJ2-1; D is possibly TRBD2 (6 bases). Germline V gene sequence: CDR1 MNHEY, CDR2 SMNVEV (reference sequence). The V and J ends lost 7 bases and 2 bases respectively, with 15 bases between them. This CDR3 is 15 amino acids long. CDR3 in amino acids: CASKTRDSPYNEQFF. Written as DNA, the CDR3 is TGTGCCAGCAAAACGCGGGACTCGCCCTACAATGAGCAGTTCTTC.

This clonotype occurred a few times. The CDR3 nucleotides read TGTGCCACCAGTGATTTGACAGGGAGTAAGGACACAGATACGCAGTATTTT. Encoded protein: CATSDLTGSKDTDTQYF. This sequence joins TRBV24-1 and TRBJ2-3; tentatively, D is TRBD1 (6 bases). The CDR3 covers 17 residues. Germline CDR1 KGHDR, CDR2 SFDVKD. Deletions cut 0 bases from V and 2 bases from J, with 14 bases between.

As concerns this clonotype: This may come from a read error, since a much larger clone is one base off. The rearrangement joins TRBV5-1 to TRBJ1-1; possible D gene TRBD1, 5 bases. Trimming removed 4 bases at V and 4 bases at J, with 11 bases between. The germline gives CDR1 SGHRS, CDR2 YFSETQ. The CDR3 runs 13 residues. Written as DNA, the CDR3 is TGCGCCAGCAGCCCAGTGGGGCGCACTGAAGCTTTCTTT. This encodes CASSPVGRTEAFF.

Only a few counts were recorded for this clonotype. The V call is TRBV7-2, the J call TRBJ2-7; D call uncertain. This CDR3 comprises 16 residues. V was trimmed by 3 bases and J by 3 bases, leaving 18 bases between them. Looked up from germline, CDR1 is SGHTA and CDR2 is FQGNSA. For the CDR3, the DNA is TGTGCCAGCAGCTTCCAACCGAACCCAGCAGTCTACGAGCAGTACTTC. Its translation is CASSFQPNPAVYEQYF.

In this sample, this clonotype turned up a few times. Here the CDR3 reads CASSPQGLQETQYF. The CDR3 DNA sequence: TGTGCCAGCAGTCCCCAGGGACTGCAAGAGACCCAGTACTTC. The gene calls are TRBV12-3 or TRBV12-4 and TRBJ2-5, with a tentative D call TRBD2 (6 bases). The CDR3 runs to 14 residues. V was shortened by 5 bases and J by 2 bases, with 12 bases between the two germline ends.

The chain uses TRBV7-3 and TRBJ1-1; D not resolved. This CDR3 is 14 amino acids long. The germline CDR1 and CDR2 sequences are SGHTA and FQGTGA. Trimming removed 4 bases from V and 2 bases from J, with 11 bases in between. CDR3 protein: CASSSGSPNTEAFF. CDR3 nucleotide sequence: TGTGCCAGCAGCTCGGGGTCTCCCAACACTGAAGCTTTCTTT. The full variable domain, completed using reference TRBV7-3 and TRBJ1-1, is GAGVSQTPSNKVTEKGKYVELRCDPISGHTALYWYRQSLGQGPEFLIYFQGTGAADDSGLPNDRFFAVRPEGSVSTLKIQRTERGDSAVYLCASSSGSPNTEAFFGQGTRLTVV.